Listed below are T cell receptor beta chains from one sample, sequenced in a study of metastatic and nonmetastatic thyroid tumors. TCRdb re-analyzed the PCR reads through MiXCR. The profile shows approximately 4,100 clones, around a third of them singletons. The sequenced sample consisted of adjacent normal tissue. The receptors derive from a male donor with papillary thyroid cancer or a benign thyroid nodule (not recorded which). Some clones in this sample may be carry-over from other donors' samples. The CDR3 runs from the conserved cysteine through the conserved F or W. A D gene is named only where the DNA matches it firmly. Clone size is stated in some rows and not others, as once, few, many or a class when expanded.

j_call	v_call	clone_size	d_call	cdr3_aa	cdr3_nt
TRBJ2-1	TRBV20-1	.	.	CSAIEASAIHNEQFF	TGCAGTGCTATCGAGGCTAGCGCTATTCACAATGAGCAGTTCTTC
TRBJ2-3	TRBV2	.	.	CAKGGASTDTQYF	TGTGCCAAGGGGGGGGCGAGCACAGATACGCAGTATTTT
TRBJ2-7	TRBV6-1	.	.	CASRRPSSYEQYF	TGTGCCAGCAGGCGCCCATCGTCCTACGAGCAGTACTTC
TRBJ2-3	TRBV11-3	.	TRBD2	CASSKGLAVSTDTQYF	TGTGCCAGCAGCAAGGGACTAGCAGTAAGCACAGATACGCAGTATTTT
TRBJ1-5	TRBV20-1	.	.	CSASVPGVISNQPQHF	TGCAGTGCTAGCGTCCCAGGGGTAATTAGCAATCAGCCCCAGCATTTT
TRBJ2-2	TRBV9	.	TRBD1	CASSDIGTGTGMNTGELFF	TGTGCCAGCAGCGACATAGGGACAGGTACGGGGATGAACACCGGGGAGCTGTTTTTT
TRBJ1-1	TRBV11-3	medium-sized	.	CASSFKLLNTEAFF	TGTGCCAGCAGCTTTAAGCTCCTGAACACTGAAGCTTTCTTT
TRBJ2-3	TRBV6-1	.	.	CASIPQFLTDTQYF	TGTGCCAGCATCCCGCAGTTTCTCACAGATACGCAGTATTTT
TRBJ2-3	TRBV24-1	.	TRBD2	CATSDPGTSGSLADTQYF	TGTGCCACCAGTGACCCAGGGACTAGCGGGAGTCTGGCAGATACGCAGTATTTT
TRBJ2-7	TRBV11-2	large	TRBD2	CASSLGASGRYEQYF	TGTGCCAGCAGCTTAGGGGCTAGCGGGAGGTACGAGCAGTACTTC
TRBJ1-1	TRBV30	.	.	CAWSAGRMDAEAFF	TGTGCCTGGAGTGCGGGGAGGATGGACGCTGAAGCTTTCTTT
TRBJ1-4	TRBV6-1	.	.	CASSEAGVPLNEKLFF	TGTGCCAGCAGTGAAGCGGGGGTGCCGTTAAATGAAAAACTGTTTTTT
TRBJ2-5	TRBV12-3/TRBV12-4	.	.	CASSLGETQYF	TGTGCCAGCAGTTTGGGGGAGACCCAGTACTTC
TRBJ2-7	TRBV2	few	.	CASSRDNSYEQYF	TGTGCCAGCAGCCGGGACAACTCCTACGAGCAGTACTTC
TRBJ1-6	TRBV20-1	.	.	CSAVRDGHYSPLHF	TGCAGTGCCGTCCGGGACGGGCATTATTCACCCCTCCACTTT
TRBJ2-7	TRBV5-1	.	.	CASSLALDEQYF	TGCGCCAGCAGCTTGGCCCTTGACGAGCAGTACTTC
TRBJ2-3	TRBV5-1	.	.	CASSWTPGSTDTQYF	TGCGCCAGCAGCTGGACTCCGGGGAGCACAGATACGCAGTATTTT
TRBJ2-3	TRBV7-9	large	.	CASSLGTDTQYF	TGTGCCAGCAGCTTAGGCACAGATACGCAGTATTTT